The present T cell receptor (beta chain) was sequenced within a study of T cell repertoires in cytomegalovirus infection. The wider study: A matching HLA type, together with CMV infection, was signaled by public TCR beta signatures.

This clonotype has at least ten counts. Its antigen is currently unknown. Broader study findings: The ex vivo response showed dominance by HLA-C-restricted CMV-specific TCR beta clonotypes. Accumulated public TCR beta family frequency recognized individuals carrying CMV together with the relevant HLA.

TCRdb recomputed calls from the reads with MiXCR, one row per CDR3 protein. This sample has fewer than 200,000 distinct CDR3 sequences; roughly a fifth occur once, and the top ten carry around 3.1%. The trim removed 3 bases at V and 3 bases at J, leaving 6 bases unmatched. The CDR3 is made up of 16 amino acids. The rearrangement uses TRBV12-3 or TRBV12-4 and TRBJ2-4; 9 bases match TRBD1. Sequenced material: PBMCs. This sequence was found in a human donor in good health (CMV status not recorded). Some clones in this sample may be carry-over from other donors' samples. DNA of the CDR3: TGTGCCAGCAGTTTTACAGGGGGCTGGGACAAAAACATTCAGTACTTC. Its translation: CASSFTGGWDKNIQYF.